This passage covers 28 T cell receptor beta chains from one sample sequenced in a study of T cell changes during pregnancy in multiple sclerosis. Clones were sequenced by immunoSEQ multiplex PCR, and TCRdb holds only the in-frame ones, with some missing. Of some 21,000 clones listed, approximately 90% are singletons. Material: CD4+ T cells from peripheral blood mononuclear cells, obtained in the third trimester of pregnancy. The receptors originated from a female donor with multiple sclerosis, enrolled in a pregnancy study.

CDR3 DNA: TGTGCCAGCAGTTTCGGTATGGGTCAGGTTTACAATGAGCAGTTCTTC. It is translated as CASSFGMGQVYNEQFF. V and J are TRBV28 and TRBJ2-1; D remains ambiguous. V was cut by 3 bases and J by 4 bases, with 16 bases left in between. The CDR3 is 16 residues long. CDR1 and CDR2 (germline): MDHEN, SYDVKM.

The CDR3 DNA reads TGTGCCAGCAGTTTATCATGTCACAGGGACGGTCAGCCCCAGCATTTT. Translating gives CASSLSCHRDGQPQHF. V is TRBV27 and J is TRBJ1-5; TRBD1 is a possible D gene (6 bases). Germline loops: CDR1 MNHEY, CDR2 SMNVEV (reference sequence). CDR3 length: 16 residues. The V and J ends lost 0 bases and 6 bases respectively, with 15 bases between them.

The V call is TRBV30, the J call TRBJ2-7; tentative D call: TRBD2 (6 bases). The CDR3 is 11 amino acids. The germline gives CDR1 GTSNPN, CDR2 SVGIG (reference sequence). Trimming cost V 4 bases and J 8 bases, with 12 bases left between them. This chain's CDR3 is CAWTWGGQQYF. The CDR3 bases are TGTGCCTGGACCTGGGGAGGACAGCAGTACTTC. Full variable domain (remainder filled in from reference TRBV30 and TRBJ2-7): SQTIHQWPATLVQPVGSPLSLECTVEGTSNPNLYWYRQAAGRGLQLLFYSVGIGQISSEVPQNLSASRPQDRQFILSSKKLLLSDSGFYLCAWTWGGQQYFGPGTRLTVT.

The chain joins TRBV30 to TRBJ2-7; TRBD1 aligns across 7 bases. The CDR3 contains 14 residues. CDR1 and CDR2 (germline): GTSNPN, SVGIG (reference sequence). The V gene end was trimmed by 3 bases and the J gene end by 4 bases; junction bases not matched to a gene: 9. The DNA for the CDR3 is TGTGCCTGGAGAGGGGGCCCAGATCGATACGAGCAGTACTTC. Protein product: CAWRGGPDRYEQYF.

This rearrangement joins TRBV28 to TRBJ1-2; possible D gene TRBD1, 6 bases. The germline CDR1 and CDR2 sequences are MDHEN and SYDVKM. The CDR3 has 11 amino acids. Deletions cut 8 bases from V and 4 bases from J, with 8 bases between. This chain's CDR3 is CASYRAYGYTF. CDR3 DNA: TGTGCCAGCTACAGGGCCTATGGCTACACCTTC.

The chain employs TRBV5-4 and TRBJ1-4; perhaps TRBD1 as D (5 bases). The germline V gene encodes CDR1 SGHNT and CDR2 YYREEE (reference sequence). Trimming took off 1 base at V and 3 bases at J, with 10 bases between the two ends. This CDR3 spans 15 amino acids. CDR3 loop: CASSLKGLSNEKLFF. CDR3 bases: TGTGCCAGCAGCTTGAAGGGGCTCTCTAATGAAAAACTGTTTTTT.

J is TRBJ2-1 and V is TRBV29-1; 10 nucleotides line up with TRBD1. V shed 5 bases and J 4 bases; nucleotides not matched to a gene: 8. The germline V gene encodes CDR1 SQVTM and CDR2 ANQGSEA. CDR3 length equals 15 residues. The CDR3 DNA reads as TGCAGCGTTATTAACCGGGACAGGGGATACAATGAGCAGTTCTTC. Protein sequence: CSVINRDRGYNEQFF.

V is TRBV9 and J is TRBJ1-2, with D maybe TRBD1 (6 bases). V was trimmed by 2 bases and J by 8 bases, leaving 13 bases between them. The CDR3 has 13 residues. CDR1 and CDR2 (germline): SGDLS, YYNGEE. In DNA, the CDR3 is TGTGCCAGCAGCGTCTTACAGGGTCGGGGCTACACCTTC. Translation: CASSVLQGRGYTF.

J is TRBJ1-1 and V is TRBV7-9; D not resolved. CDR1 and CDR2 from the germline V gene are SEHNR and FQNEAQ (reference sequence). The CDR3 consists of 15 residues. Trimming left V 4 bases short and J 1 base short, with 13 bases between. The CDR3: CASSSLVSSNTEAFF. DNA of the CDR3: TGTGCCAGCAGCTCCCTAGTATCATCGAACACTGAAGCTTTCTTT.

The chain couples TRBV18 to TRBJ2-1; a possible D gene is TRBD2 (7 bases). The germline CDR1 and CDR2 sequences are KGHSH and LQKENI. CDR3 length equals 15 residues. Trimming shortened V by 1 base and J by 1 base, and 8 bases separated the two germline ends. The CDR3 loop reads CASSPQGGSYNEQFF. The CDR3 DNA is TGTGCCAGCTCACCACAGGGGGGGTCCTACAATGAGCAGTTCTTC. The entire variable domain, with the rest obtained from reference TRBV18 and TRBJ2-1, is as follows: NAGVMQNPRHLVRRRGQEARLRCSPMKGHSHVYWYRQLPEEGLKFMVYLQKENIIDESGMPKERFSAEFPKEGPSILRIQQVVRGDSAAYFCASSPQGGSYNEQFFGPGTRLTVL.

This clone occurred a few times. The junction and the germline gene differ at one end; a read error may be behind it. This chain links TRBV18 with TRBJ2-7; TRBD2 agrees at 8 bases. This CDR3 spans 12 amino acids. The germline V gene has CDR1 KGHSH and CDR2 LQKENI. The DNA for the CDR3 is TGTGCCAGCTCACCTCCGACCGGGAGGGCCGGGTTC. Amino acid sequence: CASSPPTGRAGF.

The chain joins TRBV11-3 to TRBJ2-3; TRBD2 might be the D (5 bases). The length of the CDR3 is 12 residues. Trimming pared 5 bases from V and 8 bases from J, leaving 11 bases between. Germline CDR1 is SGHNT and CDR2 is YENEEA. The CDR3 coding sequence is TGTGCCAGCAGCCCGAGTGCGGGTACGCAGTATTTT. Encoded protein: CASSPSAGTQYF. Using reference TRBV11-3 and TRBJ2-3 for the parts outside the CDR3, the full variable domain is EAGVVQSPRYKIIEKKQPVAFWCNPISGHNTLYWYLQNLGQGPELLIRYENEEAVDDSQLPKDRFSAERLKGVDSTLKIQPAELGDSAVYLCASSPSAGTQYFGPGTRLTVL.

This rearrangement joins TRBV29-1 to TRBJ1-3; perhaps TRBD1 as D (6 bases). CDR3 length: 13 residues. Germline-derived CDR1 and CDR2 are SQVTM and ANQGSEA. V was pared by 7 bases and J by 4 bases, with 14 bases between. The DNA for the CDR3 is TGCAGCGCTTACAGGGTGGACGGAAACACCATATATTTT. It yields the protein CSAYRVDGNTIYF.

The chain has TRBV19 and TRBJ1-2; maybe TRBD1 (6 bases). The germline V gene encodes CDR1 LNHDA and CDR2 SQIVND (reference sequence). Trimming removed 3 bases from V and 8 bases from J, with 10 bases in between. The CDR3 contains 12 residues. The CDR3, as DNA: TGTGCCAGTAGTATGCAGGGGAGCGGCTACACCTTC. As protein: CASSMQGSGYTF.

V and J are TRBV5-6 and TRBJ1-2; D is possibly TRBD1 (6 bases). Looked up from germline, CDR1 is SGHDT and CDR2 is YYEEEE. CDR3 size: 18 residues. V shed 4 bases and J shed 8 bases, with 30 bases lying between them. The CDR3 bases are TGTGCCAGCAGCGCCGGCGGAGGGGGAGTCGGGAAAGCGGGAGGCTACACCTTC. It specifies CASSAGGGGVGKAGGYTF.

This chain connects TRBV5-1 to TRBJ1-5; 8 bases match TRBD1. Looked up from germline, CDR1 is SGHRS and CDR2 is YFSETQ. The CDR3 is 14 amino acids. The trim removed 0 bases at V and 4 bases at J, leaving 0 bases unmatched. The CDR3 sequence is CASSLGTGNQPQHF. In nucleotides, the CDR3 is TGCGCCAGCAGCTTGGGGACAGGGAATCAGCCCCAGCATTTT.

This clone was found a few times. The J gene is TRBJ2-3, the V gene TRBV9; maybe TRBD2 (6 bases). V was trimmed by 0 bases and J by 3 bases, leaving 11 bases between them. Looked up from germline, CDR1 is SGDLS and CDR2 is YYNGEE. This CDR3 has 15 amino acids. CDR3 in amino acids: CASSVATGETDTQYF. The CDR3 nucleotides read TGTGCCAGCAGCGTAGCAACGGGGGAAACAGATACGCAGTATTTT.

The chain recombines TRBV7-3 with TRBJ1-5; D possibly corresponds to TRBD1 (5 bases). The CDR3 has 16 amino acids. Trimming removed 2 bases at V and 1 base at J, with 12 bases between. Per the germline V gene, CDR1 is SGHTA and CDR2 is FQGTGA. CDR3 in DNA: TGTGCCAGCAGCTTAGGGGGGAGAATAAGCAATCAGCCCCAGCATTTT. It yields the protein CASSLGGRISNQPQHF.

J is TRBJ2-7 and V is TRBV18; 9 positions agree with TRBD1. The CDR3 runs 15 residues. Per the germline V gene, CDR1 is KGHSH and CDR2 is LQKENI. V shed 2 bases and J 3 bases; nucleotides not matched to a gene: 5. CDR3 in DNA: TGTGCCAGCTCACCAGGGGGACAGGGCGTCTACGAGCAGTACTTC. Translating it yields CASSPGGQGVYEQYF.

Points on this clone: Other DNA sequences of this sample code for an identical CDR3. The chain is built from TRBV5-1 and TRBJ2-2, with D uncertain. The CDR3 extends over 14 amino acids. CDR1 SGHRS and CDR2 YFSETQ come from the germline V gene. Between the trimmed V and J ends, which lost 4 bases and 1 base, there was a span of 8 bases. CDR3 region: CASSVGQNTGELFF. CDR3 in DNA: TGCGCCAGCAGCGTTGGGCAGAACACCGGGGAGCTGTTTTTT.

The CDR3 DNA reads TGTGCCAGCGTGCCGCAGGTGAACTATGGCTACACCTTC. It yields the protein CASVPQVNYGYTF. The V and J genes are TRBV6-1 and TRBJ1-2; unclear D gene. The V end was cut by 8 bases, the J end by 2 bases, with 12 bases between. Germline CDR1 MNHNS, CDR2 SASEGT. CDR3 length equals 13 residues.

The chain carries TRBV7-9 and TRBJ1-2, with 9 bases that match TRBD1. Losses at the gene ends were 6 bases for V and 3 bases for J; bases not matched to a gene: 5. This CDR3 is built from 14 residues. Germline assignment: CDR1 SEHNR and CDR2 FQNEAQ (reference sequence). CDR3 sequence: CASRGQGQDYGYTF. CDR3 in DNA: TGTGCCAGCAGGGGACAGGGCCAGGACTATGGCTACACCTTC.

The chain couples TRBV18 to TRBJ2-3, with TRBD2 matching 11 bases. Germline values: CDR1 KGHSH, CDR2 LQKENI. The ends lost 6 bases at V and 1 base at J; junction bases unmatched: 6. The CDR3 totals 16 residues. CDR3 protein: CASSPRLAGRTDTQYF. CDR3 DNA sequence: TGTGCCAGCTCCCCCCGACTAGCGGGGCGCACAGATACGCAGTATTTT.

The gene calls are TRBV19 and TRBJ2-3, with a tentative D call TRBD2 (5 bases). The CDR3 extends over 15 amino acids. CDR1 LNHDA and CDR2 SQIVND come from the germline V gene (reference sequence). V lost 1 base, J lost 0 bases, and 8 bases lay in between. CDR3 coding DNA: TGTGCCAGTAGTATAGGCGGGCATAGCACAGATACGCAGTATTTT. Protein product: CASSIGGHSTDTQYF. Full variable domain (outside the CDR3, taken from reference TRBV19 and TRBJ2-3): DGGITQSPKYLFRKEGQNVTLSCEQNLNHDAMYWYRQDPGQGLRLIYYSQIVNDFQKGDIAEGYSVSREKKESFPLTVTSAQKNPTAFYLCASSIGGHSTDTQYFGPGTRLTVL.

In DNA form, the CDR3 reads TGTGCCAGCAGCTTAGACCCCCAGGGTAAGAGGAACACTGAAGCTTTCTTT. Encoded protein: CASSLDPQGKRNTEAFF. The J gene is TRBJ1-1, the V gene TRBV7-2; tentatively, D is TRBD1 (5 bases). This CDR3 is built from 17 residues. Germline V gene data show CDR1 as SGHTA and CDR2 as FQGNSA. V lost 1 base, J lost 1 base, and 16 bases lay in between.

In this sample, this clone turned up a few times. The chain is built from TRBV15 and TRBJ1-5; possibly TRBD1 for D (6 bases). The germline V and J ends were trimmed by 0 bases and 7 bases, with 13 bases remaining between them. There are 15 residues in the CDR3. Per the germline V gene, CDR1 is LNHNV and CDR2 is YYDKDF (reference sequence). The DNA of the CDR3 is TGTGCCACCAGCAGAGAGGGGGCAGGGCTGCAGCCCCAGCATTTT. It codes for CATSREGAGLQPQHF.

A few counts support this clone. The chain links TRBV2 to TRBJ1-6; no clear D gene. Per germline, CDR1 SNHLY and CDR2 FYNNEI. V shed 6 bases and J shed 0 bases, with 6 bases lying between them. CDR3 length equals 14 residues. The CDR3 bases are TGTGCCAGCAGCTCCTTCTCCTATAATTCACCCCTCCACTTT. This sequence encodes CASSSFSYNSPLHF.

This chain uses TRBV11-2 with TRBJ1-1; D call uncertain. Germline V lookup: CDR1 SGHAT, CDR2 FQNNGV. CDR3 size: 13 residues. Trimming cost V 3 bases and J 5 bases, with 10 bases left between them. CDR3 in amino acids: CASSFGSRTEAFF. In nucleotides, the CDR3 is TGTGCCAGCAGCTTCGGTTCTCGAACTGAAGCTTTCTTT.